These T cell receptor beta chains were read from a single sample in a study of shared clonotypes between healthy human individuals. Using immunoSEQ multiplex PCR, the repertoire was profiled, and TCRdb retains in-frame clones only, with some absent. This table holds some 900,000 clones, around 80% found once. The specimen sequenced was memory CD4+ T cells sorted from blood. These TCRs come from a man aged 18-30 years in good health. The CDR3 runs from the conserved cysteine through the conserved F or W. The D gene is left open where the match is weak.

J gene: TRBJ1-3
D gene: NA
V gene: TRBV10-3
CDR3 protein: CAISDGGLQYF

J gene: TRBJ1-5
D gene: NA
V gene: TRBV7-3
CDR3 protein: CASSLGRNQPQHF

J gene: TRBJ1-5
D gene: NA
V gene: TRBV20-1
CDR3 protein: CSARTGEGQHF

J gene: TRBJ2-3
D gene: NA
V gene: TRBV28
CDR3 protein: CASGSDTQYF

J gene: TRBJ1-1
D gene: TRBD1
V gene: TRBV6-1
CDR3 protein: CASLGQLTEAFF

J gene: TRBJ2-4
D gene: NA
V gene: TRBV19
CDR3 protein: CASLSGSGNIQYF

J gene: TRBJ2-7
D gene: NA
V gene: TRBV6-6
CDR3 protein: CASTSGPYEQYF

J gene: TRBJ1-1
D gene: TRBD1
V gene: TRBV14
CDR3 protein: CASSQDTGGRTEAFF

J gene: TRBJ2-6
D gene: NA
V gene: TRBV4-1
CDR3 protein: CASSQAPRSGANVLTF

J gene: TRBJ2-7
D gene: TRBD1
V gene: TRBV29-1
CDR3 protein: CSVVGQSYEQYF

J gene: TRBJ2-1
D gene: NA
V gene: TRBV7-2
CDR3 protein: CASSLTPFLSSSYNEQFF

J gene: TRBJ1-2
D gene: NA
V gene: TRBV28
CDR3 protein: CASSFSSGLLYGYTF

J gene: TRBJ1-3
D gene: NA
V gene: TRBV4-1
CDR3 protein: CASSQDLNTPADTIYF

J gene: TRBJ2-3
D gene: NA
V gene: TRBV7-2
CDR3 protein: CASSLAGVTTDTQYF

J gene: TRBJ2-3
D gene: NA
V gene: TRBV12-5
CDR3 protein: CASGLGQQGTDTQYF

J gene: TRBJ1-4
D gene: NA
V gene: TRBV18
CDR3 protein: CASSLQQGLNEKLFF

J gene: TRBJ2-1
D gene: TRBD1
V gene: TRBV6-1
CDR3 protein: CASSGDRSSYNEQFF

J gene: TRBJ1-2
D gene: TRBD1
V gene: TRBV5-1
CDR3 protein: CASSLAGDSVAGSYTF

J gene: TRBJ1-5
D gene: NA
V gene: TRBV23-1
CDR3 protein: CASSQSDGRDFHHQPQHF

J gene: TRBJ2-2
D gene: TRBD1
V gene: TRBV6-5
CDR3 protein: CASSYSNTGGTGELFF

J gene: TRBJ1-2
D gene: NA
V gene: TRBV30
CDR3 protein: CARRVTRDYTF

J gene: TRBJ2-1
D gene: NA
V gene: TRBV6-5
CDR3 protein: CASSYPATSYNEQFF

J gene: TRBJ1-6
D gene: NA
V gene: TRBV19
CDR3 protein: CASRTIVGGNNSPLHF

J gene: TRBJ2-2
D gene: TRBD1
V gene: TRBV2
CDR3 protein: CASSETGGTGELFF

J gene: TRBJ2-1
D gene: TRBD2
V gene: TRBV4-1
CDR3 protein: CASSDSGGAYEQFF

J gene: TRBJ2-3
D gene: TRBD1
V gene: TRBV30
CDR3 protein: CAWGDRRITDTQYF

J gene: TRBJ1-4
D gene: NA
V gene: TRBV7-9
CDR3 protein: CASSPRGGTNEKLFF

J gene: NA
D gene: NA
V gene: TRBV15
CDR3 protein: CATRRDRGNSYEQYF

J gene: TRBJ1-5
D gene: NA
V gene: TRBV5-6
CDR3 protein: CASSTRDTNQPQHF

J gene: TRBJ2-3
D gene: TRBD2
V gene: TRBV6-1
CDR3 protein: CASSSGGNTQYF

J gene: TRBJ1-5
D gene: NA
V gene: TRBV19
CDR3 protein: CASSLQVLSNQPQHF

J gene: TRBJ1-5
D gene: NA
V gene: TRBV19
CDR3 protein: CASTDIGNQPQHF

J gene: TRBJ2-2
D gene: NA
V gene: TRBV12-5
CDR3 protein: CASGLVVGERSGELFF

J gene: TRBJ1-6
D gene: NA
V gene: TRBV30
CDR3 protein: CAWSVMAGNSPLHF

J gene: TRBJ2-5
D gene: TRBD1
V gene: TRBV6-5
CDR3 protein: CASRKTGFKETQYF

J gene: TRBJ2-5
D gene: NA
V gene: TRBV6-1
CDR3 protein: CASSELMETQYF

J gene: TRBJ1-6
D gene: NA
V gene: TRBV5-8
CDR3 protein: CASSLERGLNSPLHF

J gene: TRBJ2-7
D gene: NA
V gene: TRBV29-1
CDR3 protein: CSVSSGANYEQYF

J gene: TRBJ2-7
D gene: NA
V gene: TRBV4-3
CDR3 protein: CASSQEHWGASSYEQYF

J gene: TRBJ2-5
D gene: NA
V gene: TRBV7-2
CDR3 protein: CASSLVGQVTETQYF

J gene: TRBJ2-7
D gene: NA
V gene: TRBV6-5
CDR3 protein: CASSSGTLKTGEQYF

J gene: TRBJ2-3
D gene: NA
V gene: TRBV5-1
CDR3 protein: CASSLGRNKGEDTQYF

J gene: TRBJ1-2
D gene: TRBD1
V gene: TRBV10-3
CDR3 protein: CAISEWRGQGYTF

J gene: TRBJ2-5
D gene: NA
V gene: TRBV11-2
CDR3 protein: CASSLEGFGETQYF

J gene: TRBJ2-3
D gene: NA
V gene: TRBV6-1
CDR3 protein: CASIGPGFGTQYF

J gene: TRBJ2-5
D gene: NA
V gene: TRBV30
CDR3 protein: CAWSPGLETQYF

J gene: TRBJ1-4
D gene: NA
V gene: TRBV5-4
CDR3 protein: CASSFWDSNEKLFF

J gene: TRBJ1-3
D gene: NA
V gene: TRBV18
CDR3 protein: CASSLSTASGNTIYF